The entry that follows covers one T cell receptor beta chain sequence. Repertoires were generated with immunoSEQ multiplex PCR, while TCRdb's copy carries only in-frame clones and drops some. This table holds approximately 90,000 clones, 91% found once. The entry originates in a study of T cell changes during pregnancy in multiple sclerosis. Germline V gives CDR1 MNHEY, CDR2 SVGAGI. There are 15 residues in the CDR3. V lost 5 bases to trimming and J lost 3 bases, with 14 bases between them. The V gene is TRBV6-5, the J gene TRBJ2-1, with D unclear. The specimen comprised peripheral blood, sampled in the first trimester of pregnancy. The TCR sequence derives from a female donor with multiple sclerosis, enrolled in a pregnancy study. This CDR3 is CASSSPRGRYNEQFF. The CDR3 DNA reads as TGTGCCAGCAGTAGCCCTCGCGGCCGCTACAATGAGCAGTTCTTC.